This TCR beta chain comes out of a study of control samples from healthy donors and cancer patients (dated by TCRdb to 2018 to 2020). A word on this clone: The antigen it recognizes is unknown. No much larger clone exists at a distance of one base, and base qualities are not known.

The method behind the library was the immunoSEQ multiplex PCR assay. TCRdb limited this immuneACCESS table to in-frame rearrangements with V and J called. A share of clones is missing; checked studies link under half to unresolved V genes, and the rest is unexplained. The sample yields fewer than 200,000 clones; 80% to 90% were counted once. 4.9% of the sample is in the top ten clones. Looking up the germline V gene yields CDR1 SGHTA and CDR2 FQGNSA. The cysteine opens and the phenylalanine closes a CDR3 of 13 amino acids. Only the CDR3 part of the read is kept: 39 bases, read in frame from the first base. Trimming removed 8 bases from V and 3 bases from J, leaving 10 bases between the germline ends.

The clonotype comes from a woman aged 30 to 39 in good health. Rearrangement joined TRBV7-2 to TRBJ2-2; TRBD1 is possibly the D segment (6 matching bases). Sequencing input: blood. The CDR3 here reads CASRQEYTGELFF. In nucleotide form, the sequence is TGTGCCAGCCGACAGGAATACACCGGGGAGCTGTTTTTT.